What follows is one TCR beta chain and its context. Its antigen remains unknown. The germline V gene has CDR1 LNHNV and CDR2 YYDKDF (reference sequence). V lost 0 bases and J lost 4, with 10 bases in between. The CDR3 has 15 residues. Only in-frame clones appear in the TCRdb table, and some are missing; sequencing was by immunoSEQ multiplex PCR. The sample has 90,000 to 120,000 clones; roughly 90% are singletons. The sample comes from a study of graft-versus-host responses after intestinal transplantation. Study at large: Each patient got anti-thymocyte globulin induction, then tacrolimus and steroids for around three years. General study findings and limits: Among recipient marrow samples, GvH clones were found; some appeared first in ileum or blood. Allograft graft-versus-host to host-versus-graft clonal ratios ran high in patients with graft-donor T cell macrochimerism.

The chain combines TRBV15 with TRBJ1-3; weak D call: TRBD1 (5 bases). The specimen was unstimulated CD4+ T cells sorted from spleen or lymph node cells, collected before transplant. The source of this sequence is a human donor who was the organ donor for an intestinal transplant. CDR3 residues: CATSRDAGTGNTIYF. CDR3 DNA: TGTGCCACCAGCAGAGATGCAGGGACGGGAAACACCATATATTTT.